Reported below is one T cell receptor (beta chain). The antigen is unknown. TCRdb's copy holds only in-frame clones and misses some; the assay was immunoSEQ multiplex PCR. Of about 64,000 clones in the sample, over 60% were seen once. This entry is derived from a study of memory CD4+ T cells and cytomegalovirus serostatus. General observations from the study: CMV serostatus prediction reached median AUC about 0.96, or 0.93 with US-trained model. Of 150 to 200 reported CMV TCRbeta sequences, just over 65 were found in memory CD4+ repertoires.

The sort gate was single viable CD3+CD4+CD8-CD45RO+ cells for memory CD4+ T cells. What was sequenced was memory CD4+ T cells from blood. The clonotype originates from an adult in good health and CMV-seronegative.

Written as DNA, the CDR3 is TGTGCCAGCTCATCGAGACAGGGGGTCTACGAGCAGTACTTC. Its protein product is CASSSRQGVYEQYF. V gene TRBV18 combines with J gene TRBJ2-7, with TRBD1 matching over 9 bases. Germline CDR1 and CDR2: KGHSH and LQKENI. After removal of 5 bases from V and 3 bases from J, the junction contained 5 bases not matched to a gene. The CDR3 spans 14 residues.